Listed here are 10 T cell receptor beta chains from one sample, sequenced in a study of cytomegalovirus exposure and HLA in healthy donors. Use of 60 Vbeta and 13 Jbeta primers characterized the PCR. Only in-frame clones appear in the TCRdb table, and some are missing; sequencing was by immunoSEQ multiplex PCR. The sample carries 210,000 or so clones, 83% recorded once. Sequences were obtained from PBMCs. These receptors originate from a girl under 18 in good health and CMV-seronegative.

The chain has TRBV5-1 and TRBJ1-2, with D maybe TRBD1 (6 bases). The V gene's germline CDR1 is SGHRS and CDR2 YFSETQ. The V and J ends lost 4 bases and 5 bases respectively, with 21 bases between them. The CDR3 has 16 residues. CDR3 bases: TGCGCCAGCAGCAAGGTAACCGGGACACAAAGATATGGCTACACCTTC. Its protein product is CASSKVTGTQRYGYTF.

The chain is built from TRBV7-6 and TRBJ1-5, with a tentative D call TRBD1 (5 bases). V lost 0 bases and J lost 6, with 12 bases in between. Per the germline V gene, CDR1 is SGHVS and CDR2 is FNYEAQ. This CDR3 contains 15 residues. The CDR3 loop reads CASSLAAGVGQPQHF. The CDR3 coding sequence is TGTGCCAGCAGCTTAGCGGCGGGGGTCGGTCAGCCCCAGCATTTT.

The chain uses TRBV5-5 and TRBJ1-6, with D perhaps matching TRBD1 (5 bases). With 1 base removed from V and 0 bases from J, the gap between germline ends came to 14 bases. Germline V lookup: CDR1 SGHKS, CDR2 YYEKEE (reference sequence). This CDR3 region has 18 residues. This CDR3 is CASSLFGGYSSYNSPLHF. The CDR3 DNA follows: TGTGCCAGCAGCTTGTTCGGGGGATACAGCTCCTATAATTCACCCCTCCACTTT.

The chain recombines TRBV27 with TRBJ2-5; tentative D call: TRBD2 (6 bases). The CDR3 consists of 15 residues. CDR1 is MNHEY, CDR2 SMNVEV, per germline (reference sequence). V lost 3 bases and J 5 bases, leaving 16 bases between the germline ends. The CDR3 here is CASSLSGGLRETQYF. CDR3 bases: TGTGCCAGCAGTTTGAGTGGGGGGTTAAGGGAGACCCAGTACTTC.

The CDR3 is CASSEGGGGEKLFF. The CDR3 DNA reads as TGTGCCAGCAGTGAGGGCGGGGGTGGTGAAAAACTGTTTTTT. J is TRBJ1-4 and V is TRBV25-1; D perhaps matches TRBD1 (5 bases). The CDR3 is 14 residues long. Germline CDR1 reads MGHDK; CDR2 reads SYGVNS. V was cut by 3 bases and J by 7 bases, with 12 bases left in between.

The chain is built from TRBV4-2 and TRBJ2-1; D not certain. V was shortened by 1 base and J by 8 bases, with 12 bases between the two germline ends. Germline assignment: CDR1 LGHNA and CDR2 YNFKEQ. The CDR3 consists of 14 residues. CDR3 nucleotides: TGTGCCAGCAGCCAAGGGCCCCGTATGGATGAGCAGTTCTTC. It codes for CASSQGPRMDEQFF.

The genes are TRBV6-1 and TRBJ1-4; the D gene is possibly TRBD1 (6 bases). The germline V gene has CDR1 MNHNS and CDR2 SASEGT. The CDR3 is made up of 15 amino acids. Trimming removed 7 bases at V and 4 bases at J, with 16 bases between. CDR3 region: CASMRQAVNNEKLFF. In DNA, the CDR3 is TGTGCCAGCATGCGACAGGCCGTCAATAATGAAAAACTGTTTTTT.

This sequence joins TRBV5-8 and TRBJ2-7; 12 bases agree with TRBD2. The CDR3 spans 14 residues. V trimming: 4 bases; J trimming: 2 bases; junction bases outside the gene matches: 1. Per germline, CDR1 SGHTS and CDR2 YDEGEE. The CDR3 DNA is TGTGCCAGCAGCCGGACTAGCGGGGCCTACGAGCAGTACTTC. Protein: CASSRTSGAYEQYF.

V and J are TRBV27 and TRBJ1-1; no reliable D call. The CDR3 is made up of 14 amino acids. Germline V lookup: CDR1 MNHEY, CDR2 SMNVEV (reference sequence). V shed 1 base and J shed 7 bases, with 13 bases lying between them. This CDR3 is CASSLLGLGSEAFF. The CDR3 nucleotides are TGTGCCAGCAGTTTATTGGGGTTAGGGAGTGAAGCTTTCTTT.

The genes are TRBV6-4 and TRBJ1-1; D is uncertain. Trimming left V 5 bases short and J 4 bases short, with 11 bases between. The CDR3 extends over 13 amino acids. Per the germline V gene, CDR1 is MRHNA and CDR2 is SNTAGT. The chain's CDR3 is CASSYIFGTEAFF. CDR3 DNA sequence: TGTGCCAGCAGTTATATATTCGGCACTGAAGCTTTCTTT.